Here is one T cell receptor beta chain with its context. What this receptor recognizes is not known. Base qualities are missing; no much larger clone stands one base away. The sample comes from a study of T-cell reconstitution after alpha-beta-depleted transplantation in children listed by TCRdb under 2016. Looking at the study overall: Using TCR repertoire profiling, the study followed T-cell immune reconstitution in a quantitative way in children after TCRalphabeta/CD19-depleted allogeneic hematopoietic cell transplantation.

The CDR3 sequence holds 15 residues, the cysteine and phenylalanine included. Solely the CDR3 DNA is kept, with 45 bases framed from the first base. CDR1 and CDR2, looked up from the germline V gene (reference sequence), are LGHDT and YNNKEL. V and J lose 0 bases and 2 bases, and a span of 9 bases separates them. Preparation of the library involved PCR. For sequencing, an Illumina HiSeq 2500 was employed. TCR library preparation used molecular barcoding, with unique molecular identifiers applied to normalize quantification of the TCRbeta repertoire. Using fastp at Q25 and MiXCR, TCRdb reprocessed the public reads and kept productive beta chains. Every CDR3 protein is listed once, alongside the most common genes and DNA of its rows. The sample table holds roughly 340,000 distinct CDR3 sequences, of which about 16% were seen once. Together, the top ten hold 35% to 50% of the sample. This specimen's treatment or condition label, per the study, means: allogeneic hematopoietic cell transplantation with graft depleted of TCRalphabeta T cells and CD19 B cells. The children who served as transplant recipients had been given grafts of TCRalphabeta/CD19-depleted allogeneic hematopoietic cells.

The research as a whole found: The high TCRbeta diversity at day 60 in some patients was ascribed to recipient T cells and intrathymic progenitors that had survived conditioning. The frequencies of hyperexpanded clones fell over the following months, and after one year, T-cell counts and TCRbeta diversity were mostly attributed to newly produced T cells. The apparently early alphabetaT-cell count recovery about two months after transplant was reportedly dependent on only several hundred rapidly expanded clones derived from non-depleted graft cells.

The chain was built from TRBV3-1 and TRBJ2-3; TRBD2 is possibly the D segment (5 matching bases). The sample in question was PBMCs, mostly from graft donor cells, obtained 360 days after TCRalphabeta/CD19-depleted stem cell transplant. The source of this sequence is a male patient between 2 and 10 years old who had a stem cell transplant for acute lymphoblastic leukemia, so the T cells may come from the graft donor. The nucleotide sequence reads TGTGCCAGCAGCCAAGATCAGCGGCCCACAGATACGCAGTATTTT. Translated, this gives CASSQDQRPTDTQYF.